This T cell receptor beta chain was captured by sequencing in a study of blood T cells in healthy people across ages. Study-wide results and limits: Roughly linearly, TCR beta diversity per million T cells fell as age increased.

The CDR3 extends over 13 amino acids. The germline CDR1 and CDR2 sequences are SGHTA and FQGNSA. V shed 1 base and J shed 3 bases, with 7 bases lying between them. A remark on this clonotype: Antigen: not known.

The second PCR ran about 6 to 11 cycles with a sample-barcoded 5' primer and J-beta primers. Template switching added a 12-random-nucleotide identifier to every cDNA molecule. TCRdb recomputed calls from the 5' RACE reads with MiXCR, one row per CDR3 protein. The table lists approximately 730,000 distinct CDR3 sequences, about 53% of them singletons. The clonotype was recovered from a man aged 80 or over in good health. The specimen sequenced was blood. The V and J genes are TRBV7-2 and TRBJ2-7; D possibly corresponds to TRBD1 (6 bases). The CDR3 region is CASSLGGHYEQYF. The CDR3 bases are TGTGCCAGCAGCTTAGGGGGACACTACGAGCAGTACTTC.